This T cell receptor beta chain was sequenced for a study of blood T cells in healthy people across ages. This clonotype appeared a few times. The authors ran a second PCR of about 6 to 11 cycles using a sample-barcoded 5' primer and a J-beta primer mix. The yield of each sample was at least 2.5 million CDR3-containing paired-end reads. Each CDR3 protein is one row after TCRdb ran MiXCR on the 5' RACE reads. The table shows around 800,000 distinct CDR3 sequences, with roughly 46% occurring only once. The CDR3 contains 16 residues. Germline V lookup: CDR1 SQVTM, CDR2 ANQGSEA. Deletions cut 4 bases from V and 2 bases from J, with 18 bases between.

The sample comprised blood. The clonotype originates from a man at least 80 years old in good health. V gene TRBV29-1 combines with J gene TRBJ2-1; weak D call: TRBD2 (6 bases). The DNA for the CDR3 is TGCAGCGTTGTTATCCCGGAGGGCGGAACCTACAATGAGCAGTTCTTC. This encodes CSVVIPEGGTYNEQFF.